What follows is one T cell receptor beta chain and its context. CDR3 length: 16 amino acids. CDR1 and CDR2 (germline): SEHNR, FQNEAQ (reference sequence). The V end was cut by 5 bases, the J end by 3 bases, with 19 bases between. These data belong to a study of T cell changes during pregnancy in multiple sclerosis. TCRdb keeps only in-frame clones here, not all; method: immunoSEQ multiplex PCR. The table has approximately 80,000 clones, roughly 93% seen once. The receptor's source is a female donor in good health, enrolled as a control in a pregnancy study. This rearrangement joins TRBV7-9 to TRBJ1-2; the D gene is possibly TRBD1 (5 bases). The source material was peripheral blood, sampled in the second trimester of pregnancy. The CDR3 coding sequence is TGTGCCAGCAGCGATCCGATAGGGGATGGGGACTATGGCTACACCTTC. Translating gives CASSDPIGDGDYGYTF.